The next 17 T cell receptor beta chains were all read from a single sample in a study of T cell repertoires in cytomegalovirus infection (dated by TCRdb to the late 2010s). The label giving this sample's treatment or condition can be read as: in vitro stimulation with specific CMV peptide epitopes to enrich CMV-specific T cells. The sequencer listed for this sample is Illumina HiSeq 1500. TCRdb redid the processing of the public reads, applying fastp at Q25 and MiXCR, and retained in-frame beta chains. Here each entry gathers all rows of one CDR3 protein and keeps the most common genes and DNA. In all, the sample holds hundreds of thousands of distinct CDR3 sequences, and about a third of those were seen once. The ten largest clones capture over 11% of the sample. For these receptors, no antigen is known. The input for sequencing was cultured CD8+ T cells from PBMCs, taken from culture after CMV antigen stimulation. The receptors stem from a human donor in good health (CMV status not recorded). Some clones in this sample may be carry-over from other donors' samples.

The CDR3 sequence is CASSLLGGLMGTEAFF. The CDR3 nucleotides are TGTGCCAGCAGCTTGCTTGGGGGTTTGATGGGCACTGAAGCTTTCTTT. This chain connects TRBV5-6 to TRBJ1-1; TRBD1 is a possible D gene (5 bases). V was shortened by 1 base and J by 4 bases, with 17 bases between the two germline ends. CDR3 length: 16 amino acids. Looked up from germline, CDR1 is SGHDT and CDR2 is YYEEEE.

The chain links TRBV19 to TRBJ1-6; D is ambiguous. V was clipped by 3 bases and J by 7 bases, with 13 bases between them. This CDR3 contains 15 residues. In germline, CDR1 is LNHDA, CDR2 SQIVND (reference sequence). As DNA, the CDR3 is TGTGCCAGTAGTATTTTCATGGATGGAAATTCACCCCTCCACTTT. Amino acid sequence: CASSIFMDGNSPLHF.

This clonotype was seen a few times. The V and J genes are TRBV6-1 and TRBJ2-7; D not certain. Trimming took off 6 bases at V and 1 base at J, with 7 bases between the two ends. Germline V gene lookup returns CDR1 MNHNS and CDR2 SASEGT. The CDR3 spans 12 residues. CDR3 in DNA: TGTGCCAGCAGCCCTCCGTCCTACGAGCAGTACGTC. Its translation: CASSPPSYEQYV.

Details on this clonotype: A much larger clone is a single base away; this may be a read error. The chain recombines TRBV5-4 with TRBJ1-1, with D possibly matching TRBD1 (5 bases). The CDR3 runs 15 residues. CDR1 is SGHNT and CDR2 is YYREEE in the germline V gene (reference sequence). The CDR3 is CVSSLPGTLNTEAFF. Written as DNA, the CDR3 is TGTGTCAGCAGCTTGCCAGGGACGCTGAACACTGAAGCTTTCTTT.

This clonotype was seen a handful of times. One end of the junction does not line up with germline, which may come from a read error. The chain carries TRBV7-7 and TRBJ2-1; 11 nucleotides line up with TRBD2. The CDR3 totals 16 residues. Germline V gene data show CDR1 as SSHAT and CDR2 as FNYEAQ (reference sequence). CDR3 DNA sequence: TGTGCTAGCAGCCATTTGGGACTAGCGGAATACAATGAGCAGTTCTTC. Protein sequence: CASSHLGLAEYNEQFF.

This clonotype was seen repeatedly, ten times or more. This chain links TRBV12-3 or TRBV12-4 with TRBJ1-5; D perhaps matches TRBD1 (5 bases). Trimming left V 6 bases short and J 2 bases short, with 14 bases between. The CDR3 is made up of 15 amino acids. The CDR3 DNA reads TGTGCCAGCAGAGGAGGGGCCAAGGGCAATCAGCCCCAGCATTTT. Protein sequence: CASRGGAKGNQPQHF.

This clonotype was detected only a few times. The chain links TRBV4-1 to TRBJ1-2; D unresolved. CDR1 and CDR2 (germline): MGHRA, YSYEKL. CDR3 length: 13 amino acids. Trimming removed 2 bases at V and 5 bases at J, with 9 bases between. CDR3 DNA: TGCGCCAGCAGCCAAACGACCGAATATGGCTACACCTTC. As protein: CASSQTTEYGYTF.

This clonotype was detected only a few times. This chain links TRBV6-5 with TRBJ1-5; TRBD1 matches 8 bases. The CDR3 totals 15 residues. Germline values: CDR1 MNHEY, CDR2 SVGAGI. Germline trimming cut 6 bases from V and 7 bases from J; bases unmatched to any gene: 11. The CDR3 DNA follows: TGTGCCAGCAGGGTAACGCAGGGGGCTCGACAGCCCCAGCATTTT. Its protein product is CASRVTQGARQPQHF.

This clonotype was seen a few times. This chain uses TRBV24-1 with TRBJ2-5; possibly TRBD1 for D (5 bases). Germline loops: CDR1 KGHDR, CDR2 SFDVKD. CDR3 size: 15 residues. V gave up 4 bases and J gave up 4 bases, with 15 bases separating them. The CDR3: CATSDSQGFVETQYF. In nucleotides, the CDR3 is TGTGCCACCAGTGACTCCCAGGGTTTTGTAGAGACCCAGTACTTC.

This clonotype was counted only a few times. The junction does not match germline at one end; this may be a read error. The genes are TRBV4-1 and TRBJ2-7; 11 bases are a match to TRBD1. Germline CDR1 reads MGHRA; CDR2 reads YSYEKL. CDR3 length: 15 residues. DNA of the CDR3: TGTGCCAGCAGCCAAGGGACAGGGGGAACCTACGAGCAGTACTTC. Encoded protein: CASSQGTGGTYEQYF.

This CDR3 reads CASSGTGSDEQFF. CDR3 in DNA: TGTGCCAGCTCAGGGACAGGATCGGATGAGCAGTTCTTC. The chain couples TRBV18 to TRBJ2-1; TRBD1 matches 8 bases. This CDR3 region has 13 residues. The J segment lost 8 bases and the V segment lost 5 bases, leaving 5 bases of the junction unmatched. Germline CDR1 is KGHSH and CDR2 is LQKENI.

This clonotype was recorded a few times. For the CDR3, the DNA is TGTGCCAGCAGTTTTAGAGCGGGGGGGCGCTTGGTAGAGAACACCGGGGAGCTGTTTTTT. Protein product: CASSFRAGGRLVENTGELFF. V is TRBV12-3 or TRBV12-4 and J is TRBJ2-2; 10 bases fit TRBD2. V trimming: 3 bases; J trimming: 1 base; junction bases outside the gene matches: 14. This CDR3 is 20 amino acids long.

A single count supports this clonotype. The V gene is TRBV7-4, the J gene TRBJ2-7, with 8 bases lining up with TRBD2. This CDR3 has 15 residues. The V gene's germline CDR1 is SGHVT and CDR2 SQSDAQ. Unmatched junction bases numbered 9, after V lost 5 bases and J lost 3 bases. CDR3 sequence: CASSLLAGNLYEQYF. As DNA, the CDR3 is TGTGCCAGCAGCCTCTTAGCGGGGAATCTCTACGAGCAGTACTTC.

This clonotype has only a few counts. The chain recombines TRBV7-9 with TRBJ2-5; the D is unclear. There are 16 residues in the CDR3. V lost 4 bases, J lost 0 bases, and 15 bases lay in between. Germline CDR1 is SEHNR and CDR2 is FQNEAQ (reference sequence). The CDR3 reads CASSSHLAKYQETQYF. CDR3 nucleotides: TGTGCCAGCAGCTCGCACCTCGCTAAGTACCAAGAGACCCAGTACTTC.

The chain uses TRBV4-1 and TRBJ1-6, with D maybe TRBD1 (6 bases). CDR1 MGHRA and CDR2 YSYEKL come from the germline V gene. Trimming stripped 1 base from V and 7 bases from J, with 14 bases between. The CDR3 extends over 16 amino acids. The CDR3 region is CASSQGGPGINSPLHF. CDR3 bases: TGCGCCAGCAGCCAAGGGGGGCCGGGAATCAATTCACCCCTCCACTTT.

The V and J genes are TRBV6-5 and TRBJ2-5; 7 bases align to TRBD2. The CDR3 runs 12 residues. V shed 6 bases and J 5 bases; nucleotides not matched to a gene: 3. CDR1 is MNHEY and CDR2 is SVGAGI in the germline V gene. CDR3 bases: TGTGCCAGCAGGGGAGGGTACGAGACCCAGTACTTC. It yields the protein CASRGGYETQYF.

This chain joins TRBV28 and TRBJ2-2; D ambiguous. The V end was cut by 3 bases, the J end by 7 bases, with 9 bases between. Germline assignment: CDR1 MDHEN and CDR2 SYDVKM. The CDR3 has 13 amino acids. The CDR3 DNA reads TGTGCCAGCAGTTTCACGGGCGGCGGGGAGCTGTTTTTT. Amino acid sequence: CASSFTGGGELFF.